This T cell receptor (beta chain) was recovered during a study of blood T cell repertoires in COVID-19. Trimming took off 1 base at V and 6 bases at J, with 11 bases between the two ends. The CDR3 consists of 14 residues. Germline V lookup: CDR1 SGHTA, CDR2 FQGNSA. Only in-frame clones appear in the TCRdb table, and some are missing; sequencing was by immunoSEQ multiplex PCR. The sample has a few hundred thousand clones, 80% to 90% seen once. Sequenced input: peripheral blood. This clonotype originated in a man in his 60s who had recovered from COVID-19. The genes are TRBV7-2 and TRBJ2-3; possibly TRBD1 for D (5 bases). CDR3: CASSLERAGDTQYF. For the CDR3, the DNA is TGTGCCAGCAGCTTAGAACGGGCAGGGGATACGCAGTATTTT.